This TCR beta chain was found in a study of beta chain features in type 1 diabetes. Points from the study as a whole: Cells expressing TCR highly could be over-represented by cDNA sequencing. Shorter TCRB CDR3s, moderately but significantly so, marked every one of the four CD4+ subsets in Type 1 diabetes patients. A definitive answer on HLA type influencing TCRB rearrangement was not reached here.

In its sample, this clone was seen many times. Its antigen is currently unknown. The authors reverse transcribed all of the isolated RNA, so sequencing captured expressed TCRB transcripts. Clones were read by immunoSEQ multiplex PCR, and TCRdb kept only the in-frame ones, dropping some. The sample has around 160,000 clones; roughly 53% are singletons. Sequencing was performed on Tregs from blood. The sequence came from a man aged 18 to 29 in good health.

The DNA of the CDR3 is TGCGCCAGCAGACGGGGAGACGATAACTATGGCTACACCTTC. Its translation is CASRRGDDNYGYTF. The chain employs TRBV5-1 and TRBJ1-2; no reliable D call. Germline V gene sequence: CDR1 SGHRS, CDR2 YFSETQ. Between the trimmed V and J ends, which lost 5 bases and 1 base, there was a span of 12 bases. The CDR3 is 14 residues long.